The T cell receptor (beta chain) described here comes from a study of PD-L1 blockade in urothelial cancer. Overall study context: Samples came from 3 weeks, at the second dose, and 6 weeks into treatment.

With regard to this clone: What it recognizes is unknown.

All patients carried locally advanced or metastatic urothelial carcinoma. TCRdb keeps only in-frame clones here, not all; method: immunoSEQ multiplex PCR. The sample contains about 100,000 clones, approximately 86% of which appear only once. General study results and limits: Below-median TCR clonality that was measured in pretreatment blood predicted better survival. Larger 3-week expansion of tumor-associated blood clones was seen in durable-benefit patients.

Germline-derived CDR1 and CDR2 are MNHNY and SVGAGI (reference sequence). The CDR3 totals 14 residues. Deletions cut 0 bases from V and 7 bases from J, with 10 bases between. V is TRBV6-6 and J is TRBJ1-3; no clear D. This clonotype was obtained from a man aged 45-65 years with urothelial cancer. The source material was PBMCs, sampled around atezolizumab (anti-PD-L1) treatment. CDR3 region: CASSYSVGENTIYF. CDR3 in DNA: TGTGCCAGCAGTTACTCAGTTGGGGAGAACACCATATATTTT.